The text below deals with one T cell receptor (beta chain). Its target is not known. The same CDR3 can be traced to other DNA sequences in this sample. The germline V gene encodes CDR1 GTSNPN and CDR2 SVGIG (reference sequence). The CDR3 is made up of 14 amino acids. Trimming stripped 2 bases from V and 0 bases from J, with 8 bases between. This sample stems from a study of cytomegalovirus exposure and HLA in healthy donors. Study observations and caveats: Later analysis showed TCR association rates varying by HLA locus, highest for DRB1 and lowest for HLA-C. Later analysis showed most CMV-associated TCR beta chains appearing HLA-restricted. Compared with the approximately 680-donor mean, an Asian-associated ancestry cluster reportedly had fewer N-insertions, according to a later analysis.

The study ran its PCR with 60 Vbeta and 13 Jbeta primers. Measured with immunoSEQ multiplex PCR; TCRdb has only the in-frame clones, and not every one. This sample has fewer than 70,000 clones, with roughly 80% found just once. The sample comprised PBMCs. The chain uses TRBV30 and TRBJ1-3; D is unclear. This sequence was found in a human donor in good health. CDR3 protein: CAWSHSSSGNTIYF. The CDR3 DNA sequence: TGTGCCTGGAGTCACAGCAGCTCTGGAAACACCATATATTTT.